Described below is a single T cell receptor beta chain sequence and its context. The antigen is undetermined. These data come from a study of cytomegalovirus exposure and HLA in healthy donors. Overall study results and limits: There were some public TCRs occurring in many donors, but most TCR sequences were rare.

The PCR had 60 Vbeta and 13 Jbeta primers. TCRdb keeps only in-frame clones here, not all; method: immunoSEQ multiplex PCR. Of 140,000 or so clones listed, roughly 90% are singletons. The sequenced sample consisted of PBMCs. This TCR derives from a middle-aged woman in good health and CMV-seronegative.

CDR3 amino acids: CASSWGQSNTEAFF. CDR3 nucleotides: TGCGCCAGCAGCTGGGGACAATCGAACACTGAAGCTTTCTTT. This chain uses TRBV5-1 with TRBJ1-1; tentative D call: TRBD1 (6 bases). CDR1 is SGHRS, CDR2 YFSETQ, per germline. The ends were cut back, 3 bases at V and 1 base at J, with 10 bases in the middle. CDR3 length: 14 amino acids.